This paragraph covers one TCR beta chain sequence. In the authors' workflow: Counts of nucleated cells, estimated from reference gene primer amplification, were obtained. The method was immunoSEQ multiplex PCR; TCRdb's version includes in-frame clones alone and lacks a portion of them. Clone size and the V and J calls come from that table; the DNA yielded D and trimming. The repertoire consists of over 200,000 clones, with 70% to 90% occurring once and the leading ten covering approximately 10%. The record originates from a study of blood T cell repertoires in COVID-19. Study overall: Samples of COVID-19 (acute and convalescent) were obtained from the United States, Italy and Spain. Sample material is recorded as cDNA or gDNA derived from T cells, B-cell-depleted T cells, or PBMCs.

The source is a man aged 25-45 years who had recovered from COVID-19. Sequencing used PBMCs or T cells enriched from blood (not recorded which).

The CDR3 nucleotides read TGTGCCAGCAGTTCAGGGGGGAGCGGAGAGACCCAGTACTTC. This sequence encodes CASSSGGSGETQYF. V usage is TRBV27 and J usage is TRBJ2-5, with a weak D call TRBD1 (7 bases). Looked up from germline, CDR1 is MNHEY and CDR2 is SMNVEV (reference sequence). V dropped 4 bases and J dropped 4 bases, with 13 bases sitting between them. The CDR3 has 14 residues.